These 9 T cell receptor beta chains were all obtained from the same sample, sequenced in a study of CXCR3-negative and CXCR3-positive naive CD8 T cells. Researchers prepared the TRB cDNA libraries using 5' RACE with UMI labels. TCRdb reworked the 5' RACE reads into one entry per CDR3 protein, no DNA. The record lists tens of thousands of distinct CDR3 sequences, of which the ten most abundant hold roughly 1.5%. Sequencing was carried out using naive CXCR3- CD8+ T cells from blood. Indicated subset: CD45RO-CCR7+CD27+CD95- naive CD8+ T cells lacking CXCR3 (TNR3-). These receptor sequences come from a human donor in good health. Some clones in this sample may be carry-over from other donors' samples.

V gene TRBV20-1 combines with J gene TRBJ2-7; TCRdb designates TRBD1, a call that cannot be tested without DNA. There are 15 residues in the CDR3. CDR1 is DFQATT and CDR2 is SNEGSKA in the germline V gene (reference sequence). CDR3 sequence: CSASPGTGDSYEQYF.

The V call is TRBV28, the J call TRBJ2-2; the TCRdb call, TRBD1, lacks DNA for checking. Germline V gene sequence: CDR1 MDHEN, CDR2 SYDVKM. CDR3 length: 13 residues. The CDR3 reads CASSPYRAGELFF.

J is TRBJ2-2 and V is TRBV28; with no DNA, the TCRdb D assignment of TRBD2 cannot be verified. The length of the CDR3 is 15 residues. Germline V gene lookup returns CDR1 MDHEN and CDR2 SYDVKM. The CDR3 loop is CASSLRGARAGELFF.

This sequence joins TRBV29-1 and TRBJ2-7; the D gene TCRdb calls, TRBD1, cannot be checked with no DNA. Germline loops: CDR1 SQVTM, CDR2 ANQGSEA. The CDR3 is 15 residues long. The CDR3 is CSVEVPGQLSYEQYF.

The CDR3 here is CASSQDWGGGQPQHF. J is TRBJ1-5 and V is TRBV3-1. This CDR3 has 15 amino acids. CDR1 is LGHDT, CDR2 YNNKEL, per germline (reference sequence).

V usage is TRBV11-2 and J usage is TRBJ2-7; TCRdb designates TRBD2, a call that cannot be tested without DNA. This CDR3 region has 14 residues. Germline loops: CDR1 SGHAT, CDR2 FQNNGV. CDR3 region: CASSSLSGSYEQYF.

The chain's CDR3 is CASSLGSEQFF. The V call is TRBV7-9, the J call TRBJ2-1. This CDR3 contains 11 residues. Germline assignment: CDR1 SEHNR and CDR2 FQNEAQ (reference sequence). Looking up the rest from reference TRBV7-9 and TRBJ2-1 gives the full variable domain: DTGVSQNPRHKITKRGQNVTFRCDPISEHNRLYWYRQTLGQGPEFLTYFQNEAQLEKSRLLSDRFSAERPKGSFSTLEIQRTEQGDSAMYLCASSLGSEQFFGPGTRLTVL.

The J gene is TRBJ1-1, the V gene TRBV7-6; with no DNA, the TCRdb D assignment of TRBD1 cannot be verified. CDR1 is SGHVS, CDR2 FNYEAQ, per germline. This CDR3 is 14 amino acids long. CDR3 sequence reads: CASSVGGAGTEAFF.

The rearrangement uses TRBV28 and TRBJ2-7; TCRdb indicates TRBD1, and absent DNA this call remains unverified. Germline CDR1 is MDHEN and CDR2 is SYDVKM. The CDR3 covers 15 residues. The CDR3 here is CASRNPGTGFGEQYF.